This T cell receptor (beta chain) was found in a study of CD8+CD57+ T cells in acquired aplastic anemia. Study context: The average for DNA from sorted CD4+ and CD8+ cells was 2.5 to 4 ug. Points from the study as a whole: Researchers report that around 31 CD8+ CDR3 sequences appeared in both patients and controls. Patients and controls had CD8+ Simpson's diversity values that were not significantly distinct.

V lost 4 bases and J lost 4, with 18 bases in between. The CDR3 covers 15 residues. Germline V lookup: CDR1 DFQATT, CDR2 SNEGSKA (reference sequence). Patients selected for sequencing had displayed CD8+CD57+ cell expansion by flow cytometry. The sample holds many counts of this clonotype. The antigen is undetermined. Genomic DNA templated the TCR beta VDJ and CDR3 profiling. TCRdb re-called the reads with MiXCR, one entry per CDR3 protein. The sample has about 120,000 distinct CDR3 sequences, over 30% seen once. The clonotype was recovered from a human donor with aplastic anemia. The sample consisted of sorted CD4+, CD8+, or CD8+CD57+ T cells (not recorded which) from PBMCs. The gene calls are TRBV20-1 and TRBJ2-3, with a possible D match to TRBD2 (6 bases). Written as DNA, the CDR3 is TGCAGTGCTAAGAGGTCGGGACTCTCCGCAGATACGCAGTATTTT. Translated: CSAKRSGLSADTQYF.